In its sample, the clone carrying this T cell receptor (beta chain) was seen once. Antigen: not known. This CDR3 spans 14 amino acids. The V gene end was trimmed by 8 bases and the J gene end by 1 base; junction bases not matched to a gene: 10. Germline assignment: CDR1 GTSNPN and CDR2 SVGIG (reference sequence). The study assayed about 10^5 TCR templates per sample. Assay: immunoSEQ multiplex PCR; the TCRdb copy retains only in-frame clones and omits some. Of 87,000 or so clones in the sample, 94% were seen once. The data are from a study of siplizumab effects on memory and regulatory T cells. Study results and caveats: Just a small share of alloreactive clones was traced back to unstimulated subsets. About 75-95% of proliferating CD4+ or CD8+ clones had no assignable naive or memory phenotype. Versus more than 25% in controls, the mappable alloreactive CD4+ clones averaged approximately 64% Treg-derived with siplizumab.

This sequence was found in a human donor in good health. The sample was non-Treg CD4+ T cells sorted from blood. V gene TRBV30 combines with J gene TRBJ1-1; TRBD1 aligns across 7 bases. CDR3 DNA sequence: TGTGCCCTTGGATCGGGACAGCCGAACACTGAAGCTTTCTTT. This codes for CALGSGQPNTEAFF. Filled out from reference TRBV30 and TRBJ1-1, the complete variable domain reads SQTIHQWPATLVQPVGSPLSLECTVEGTSNPNLYWYRQAAGRGLQLLFYSVGIGQISSEVPQNLSASRPQDRQFILSSKKLLLSDSGFYLCALGSGQPNTEAFFGQGTRLTVV.